The 14 T cell receptor beta chains below come from one sample, sequenced in a study of T cells in tuberculosis. Sorting used thawed, overnight-rested PBMC stained with anti-CD3, a viability dye and GMM-loaded CD1B tetramer. C32 glucose monomycolate from Rhodococcus equi was loaded onto the CD1B tetramers. Here immunoSEQ multiplex PCR was the method, and the copy in TCRdb shows in-frame clones only, minus some. The sample carries 70,000 to 95,000 clones, approximately 90% recorded once. The specimen was CD1b-GMM tetramer-negative cells sorted from PBMCs. All receptors come from an adult woman with latent tuberculosis.

V gene TRBV7-9 combines with J gene TRBJ1-1; maybe TRBD1 (6 bases). Per germline, CDR1 SEHNR and CDR2 FQNEAQ (reference sequence). V was shortened by 5 bases and J by 9 bases, with 10 bases between the two germline ends. This CDR3 contains 11 residues. In nucleotides, the CDR3 is TGTGCCAGCAGCATGACAGGAAAAGCTTTCTTT. It yields the protein CASSMTGKAFF.

This chain joins TRBV19 and TRBJ2-1, with a weak D call TRBD2 (5 bases). Per the germline V gene, CDR1 is LNHDA and CDR2 is SQIVND (reference sequence). The V and J ends lost 5 bases and 4 bases respectively, with 15 bases between them. The CDR3 contains 15 residues. DNA for the CDR3: TGTGCCAGTAGTTTGGTACACCGGGATTACAATGAGCAGTTCTTC. This encodes CASSLVHRDYNEQFF.

This clone was counted between two and nine times. The chain employs TRBV23-1 and TRBJ1-4, with a possible D match to TRBD1 (5 bases). TRBV23-1 has ORF status, its function being uncertain. Trimming pared 0 bases from V and 10 bases from J, leaving 12 bases between. The CDR3 length is 14 residues. The CDR3 region has the DNA TGCGCCAGCAGTCAATCTTCAGGGTTGGGAAAACTGTTTTTT. This encodes CASSQSSGLGKLFF.

This chain uses TRBV13 with TRBJ2-2, with D perhaps TRBD1 (6 bases). The germline V and J ends were trimmed by 1 base and 0 bases, with 30 bases remaining between them. This CDR3 has 23 amino acids. Germline-derived CDR1 and CDR2 are PRHDT and FYEKMQ (reference sequence). The CDR3 region is CASSLEQGTERILSDANTGELFF. CDR3 nucleotides: TGTGCCAGCAGCTTAGAACAGGGTACGGAGCGGATCCTGAGCGATGCGAACACCGGGGAGCTGTTTTTT.

The chain couples TRBV10-2 to TRBJ1-1; 9 bases are shared with TRBD1. V lost 6 bases to trimming and J lost 0 bases; unmatched junction nucleotides: 8. Germline loops: CDR1 WSHSY, CDR2 SAAADI. The CDR3 runs 16 residues. In DNA form, the CDR3 reads TGCGCCAGCAGACTAGGACAGGGGACGTTGAACACTGAAGCTTTCTTT. Translating gives CASRLGQGTLNTEAFF.

The chain has TRBV13 and TRBJ1-3, with a weak D call TRBD1 (5 bases). V shed 5 bases and J shed 3 bases, with 14 bases lying between them. Germline V lookup: CDR1 PRHDT, CDR2 FYEKMQ (reference sequence). The CDR3 spans 15 residues. The CDR3 region is CASSHGRGDGNTIYF. Here the CDR3 DNA reads TGTGCCAGCAGCCACGGGAGGGGTGATGGAAACACCATATATTTT.

The chain uses TRBV11-2 and TRBJ2-6; 10 bases are shared with TRBD1. Trimming at V came to 0 bases and at J to 11 bases, leaving 7 bases not matched to a gene. CDR1 SGHAT and CDR2 FQNNGV come from the germline V gene. The CDR3 totals 16 residues. CDR3 in DNA: TGTGCCAGCAGCTTAGATATGCCCGGGACAGGGGACGTCCTGACTTTC. Encoded protein: CASSLDMPGTGDVLTF.

V gene TRBV19 combines with J gene TRBJ1-1; D remains ambiguous. CDR3 length: 15 amino acids. Germline V gene data show CDR1 as LNHDA and CDR2 as SQIVND (reference sequence). Trimming shortened V by 1 base and J by 4 bases, and 13 bases separated the two germline ends. CDR3 nucleotide sequence: TGTGCCAGTAGTATAGCAGCGCTTTTGGGCACTGAAGCTTTCTTT. Translation gives CASSIAALLGTEAFF. Drawing the rest from reference TRBV19 and TRBJ1-1, the complete variable domain is DGGITQSPKYLFRKEGQNVTLSCEQNLNHDAMYWYRQDPGQGLRLIYYSQIVNDFQKGDIAEGYSVSREKKESFPLTVTSAQKNPTAFYLCASSIAALLGTEAFFGQGTRLTVV.

The chain recombines TRBV9 with TRBJ1-2; D is perhaps TRBD1 (5 bases). CDR1 and CDR2 from the germline V gene are SGDLS and YYNGEE. The CDR3 is made up of 15 amino acids. Trimming cost V 0 bases and J 4 bases, with 13 bases left between them. CDR3 sequence: CASSVGYGGTYGYTF. DNA for the CDR3: TGTGCCAGCAGCGTAGGGTATGGAGGGACCTATGGCTACACCTTC.

The V and J genes are TRBV11-3 and TRBJ2-3; 9 bases agree with TRBD1. Germline CDR1 is SGHNT and CDR2 is YENEEA. This CDR3 contains 13 residues. J gave up 5 bases and V 9 bases, and 6 bases lay outside the gene matches. The CDR3 here is CASSQGAEDTQYF. The DNA of the CDR3 is TGTGCCAGTTCACAGGGGGCGGAAGATACGCAGTATTTT.

The chain carries TRBV4-2 and TRBJ1-6; 7 positions agree with TRBD1. J gave up 7 bases and V 0 bases, and 6 bases lay outside the gene matches. Germline assignment: CDR1 LGHNA and CDR2 YNFKEQ. The CDR3 totals 16 residues. The DNA for the CDR3 is TGTGCCAGCAGCCAAGATCGAGGACAGGTGAATTCACCCCTCCACTTT. Translating it yields CASSQDRGQVNSPLHF.

J is TRBJ2-3 and V is TRBV5-4, with 13 bases identical to TRBD2. This CDR3 region has 18 residues. V gave up 0 bases and J gave up 3 bases; unmatched junction bases: 7. From germline, CDR1 is SGHNT and CDR2 YYREEE (reference sequence). This chain's CDR3 is CASSLELAGGRSTDTQYF. DNA for the CDR3: TGTGCCAGCAGCTTGGAACTAGCGGGGGGGCGTTCAACAGATACGCAGTATTTT.

The CDR3 sequence: CASSIDRINTEAFF. DNA of the CDR3: TGTGCCAGTAGTATAGACAGGATAAACACTGAAGCTTTCTTT. The V gene is TRBV19, the J gene TRBJ1-1; D ambiguous. Trimming took off 0 bases at V and 2 bases at J, with 7 bases between the two ends. Germline CDR1 is LNHDA and CDR2 is SQIVND (reference sequence). The CDR3 runs to 14 residues. The entire variable domain, with the rest obtained from reference TRBV19 and TRBJ1-1, is as follows: DGGITQSPKYLFRKEGQNVTLSCEQNLNHDAMYWYRQDPGQGLRLIYYSQIVNDFQKGDIAEGYSVSREKKESFPLTVTSAQKNPTAFYLCASSIDRINTEAFFGQGTRLTVV.

This clone appeared a single time. This chain connects TRBV9 to TRBJ2-2; D perhaps matches TRBD1 (6 bases). Between the trimmed V and J ends, which lost 2 bases and 5 bases, there was a span of 16 bases. The germline V gene has CDR1 SGDLS and CDR2 YYNGEE. The CDR3 sequence is 16 residues long. CDR3 sequence (DNA): TGTGCCAGCAGCGTGGGGGCTAGCTTTACGACCGGGGAGCTGTTTTTT. Amino acids: CASSVGASFTTGELFF.